Below, 20 T cell receptor beta chains from the same sample are listed, as sequenced in a study of beta chain features in type 1 diabetes (dated by TCRdb to 2016 to 2019). These receptors' antigens are unknown. The full study reports these points: A moderate but significant shortening of TCRB CDR3 length was observed in type 1 diabetes patients in all four CD4+ subsets.

Libraries came from the immunoSEQ multiplex PCR assay. All of the isolated RNA was reverse transcribed with the High Capacity cDNA Reverse Transcription Kit, so expressed TCRB transcripts were sequenced. TCRdb took this table from immuneACCESS and kept in-frame rearrangements with V and J called. Such tables lack part of the clones; where checked against another copy, unresolved V genes explain under half of the gap, and the rest is unexplained. The sample has approximately 260,000 clones on record, around 24% of them singletons. Clones ranked in the top ten supply 0.012% of the sample. Sequencing used naive CD4+ T cells from blood. The sample's cell subset or site, from its label and the paper: true naive CD4+ T cells. Receptors originate from a woman in her twenties or thirties with type 1 diabetes.

This chain uses TRBV9 with TRBJ2-7; tentatively, D is TRBD2 (7 bases). The CDR3 is 15 residues long. Germline values: CDR1 SGDLS, CDR2 YYNGEE. V gave up 4 bases and J gave up 1 base, with 15 bases separating them. The CDR3 sequence is CASSPTGGPSYEQYF. The CDR3 nucleotides are TGTGCCAGCAGCCCAACCGGGGGGCCTTCCTACGAGCAGTACTTC.

The V gene is TRBV7-2, the J gene TRBJ2-7; TRBD2 matches at 10 bases. The CDR3 length is 15 residues. After removal of 1 base from V and 6 bases from J, the junction contained 6 bases not matched to a gene. Germline loops: CDR1 SGHTA, CDR2 FQGNSA. The CDR3 is CASSLVLAGVGEQYF. The CDR3 coding sequence is TGTGCCAGCAGCTTAGTTCTAGCGGGAGTAGGCGAGCAGTACTTC.

The chain combines TRBV15 with TRBJ2-7; perhaps TRBD2 as D (5 bases). With 1 base removed from V and 9 bases from J, the gap between germline ends came to 7 bases. The CDR3 consists of 11 residues. Looked up from germline, CDR1 is LNHNV and CDR2 is YYDKDF (reference sequence). Written as DNA, the CDR3 is TGTGCCACCAGCAGAGGCGGAGGGCAGTACTTC. Residues: CATSRGGGQYF.

This clone was detected only a few times. V is TRBV5-6 and J is TRBJ2-5, with D tentatively TRBD1 (6 bases). The CDR3 runs 13 residues. The germline V and J ends were trimmed by 2 bases and 4 bases, with 9 bases remaining between them. CDR1 and CDR2 from the germline V gene are SGHDT and YYEEEE. The CDR3 DNA reads TGTGCCAGCAGCTTCCCCAGGGGAGAGACCCAGTACTTC. Amino acid sequence: CASSFPRGETQYF.

The CDR3 loop is CASSEQQGEGQPQHF. DNA of the CDR3: TGTGCCAGCAGTGAGCAACAGGGAGAGGGCCAGCCCCAGCATTTT. The V call is TRBV2, the J call TRBJ1-5; a possible D gene is TRBD1 (6 bases). The CDR3 loop spans 15 amino acids. Germline CDR1 SNHLY, CDR2 FYNNEI. Between the trimmed V and J ends, which lost 3 bases and 7 bases, there was a span of 16 bases.

The J gene is TRBJ1-1, the V gene TRBV29-1, with D maybe TRBD1 (5 bases). There are 17 residues in the CDR3. Germline V gene sequence: CDR1 SQVTM, CDR2 ANQGSEA. V dropped 0 bases and J dropped 0 bases, with 17 bases sitting between them. In nucleotides, the CDR3 is TGCAGCGTTGAAGATTGGAGGCAATCGGGGGTGAACACTGAAGCTTTCTTT. This sequence encodes CSVEDWRQSGVNTEAFF.

The table lists this clone with a few counts. J is TRBJ1-1 and V is TRBV2; 8 positions agree with TRBD1. Germline CDR1 reads SNHLY; CDR2 reads FYNNEI. The CDR3 is made up of 14 amino acids. The J segment lost 8 bases and the V segment lost 4 bases, leaving 9 bases of the junction unmatched. The CDR3 DNA sequence: TGTGCCAGCAGTGCCCCCGGGACAGGATCCGAAGCTTTCTTT. It yields the protein CASSAPGTGSEAFF.

J is TRBJ2-1 and V is TRBV7-2; 9 bases are a match to TRBD2. Germline assignment: CDR1 SGHTA and CDR2 FQGNSA. This CDR3 contains 14 residues. The ends lost 2 bases at V and 5 bases at J; junction bases unmatched: 1. The CDR3 nucleotides are TGTGCCAGCAGCTTACGCGGGGGGGACAATGAGCAGTTCTTC. Protein: CASSLRGGDNEQFF.

A word on this clone: The same CDR3 arises from other DNA sequences in this sample as well. The chain has TRBV4-1 and TRBJ2-5, with 9 bases that match TRBD2. Unmatched junction bases numbered 4, after V lost 4 bases and J lost 4 bases. The germline V gene encodes CDR1 MGHRA and CDR2 YSYEKL. CDR3 length: 14 residues. In DNA form, the CDR3 reads TGCGCCAGCAGCCTTAGCGGGAGAGGAGAGACCCAGTACTTC. Translated, it gives CASSLSGRGETQYF.

The gene calls are TRBV29-1 and TRBJ1-1; 8 bases are shared with TRBD1. Germline V CDR1 and CDR2: SQVTM, ANQGSEA. There are 12 residues in the CDR3. The trim removed 7 bases at V and 1 base at J, leaving 2 bases unmatched. CDR3 sequence reads: CSAGTGNTEAFF. The CDR3 bases are TGCAGCGCCGGGACAGGGAACACTGAAGCTTTCTTT.

The sample holds a few counts of this clone. CDR3 sequence (DNA): TGTGCCTGGAGTTGGGGACAGGGTGTCGACGAGCAGTACTTC. It specifies CAWSWGQGVDEQYF. The chain links TRBV30 to TRBJ2-7; 9 nucleotides agree with TRBD1. This CDR3 is built from 14 residues. The V segment lost 2 bases and the J segment 5 bases; nucleotides outside the gene matches: 7. Germline values: CDR1 GTSNPN, CDR2 SVGIG (reference sequence).

The chain is built from TRBV10-3 and TRBJ1-1, with TRBD1 identical over 9 bases. CDR1 is ENHRY and CDR2 is SYGVKD in the germline V gene. This CDR3 has 12 residues. V shed 8 bases and J 4 bases; nucleotides not matched to a gene: 2. The CDR3 sequence: CAIGTGITEAFF. The CDR3 DNA sequence: TGTGCCATCGGGACAGGGATCACTGAAGCTTTCTTT.

This clone was seen only a few times. The gene calls are TRBV11-1 and TRBJ1-1; the D is unclear. The CDR3 has 11 residues. The ends were cut back, 8 bases at V and 5 bases at J, with 9 bases in the middle. From germline, CDR1 is SGHAT and CDR2 FQDESV (reference sequence). CDR3 bases: TGTGCCAGCCGCTCGGGGACTGAAGCTTTCTTT. This sequence encodes CASRSGTEAFF.

This chain joins TRBV6-5 and TRBJ2-7, with a weak D call TRBD1 (6 bases). The ends were cut back, 2 bases at V and 3 bases at J, with 8 bases in the middle. The germline V gene has CDR1 MNHEY and CDR2 SVGAGI. CDR3 length: 13 residues. CDR3 sequence: CASSYDRFYEQYF. CDR3 in DNA: TGTGCCAGCAGTTACGACAGGTTCTACGAGCAGTACTTC.

A few counts support this clone. J is TRBJ2-5 and V is TRBV6-7, with no clear D. TRBV6-7 is annotated as an ORF whose role is uncertain. Trimming took off 2 bases at V and 7 bases at J, with 8 bases between the two ends. The CDR3 contains 12 residues. This CDR3 is CASSYAGPTQYF. The CDR3, as DNA: TGTGCCAGCAGTTACGCTGGCCCGACCCAGTACTTC.

The sample holds a few counts of this clone. The chain carries TRBV19 and TRBJ2-7, with TRBD1 matching over 10 bases. The trim removed 6 bases at V and 5 bases at J, leaving 7 bases unmatched. The CDR3 consists of 14 residues. Germline V gene lookup returns CDR1 LNHDA and CDR2 SQIVND (reference sequence). CDR3 loop: CASSRDRGLHEQYF. CDR3 in DNA: TGTGCCAGTAGCCGGGACAGGGGACTTCACGAGCAGTACTTC.

The chain has TRBV30 and TRBJ2-7; D may be TRBD1 (5 bases). Germline V gives CDR1 GTSNPN, CDR2 SVGIG (reference sequence). Trimming left V 3 bases short and J 7 bases short, with 16 bases between. The CDR3 loop spans 13 amino acids. The CDR3 DNA sequence: TGTGCCTGGAGGGGCAGGGCGGTGGTAGAGCAGTACTTC. Translating it yields CAWRGRAVVEQYF.

This rearrangement joins TRBV7-8 to TRBJ1-4; no reliable D call. The germline gives CDR1 SGHVS, CDR2 FQNEAQ. Trimming pared 0 bases from V and 8 bases from J, leaving 4 bases between. This CDR3 spans 12 amino acids. DNA for the CDR3: TGTGCCAGCAGCTTAGCGTCAGAAAAACTGTTTTTT. This encodes CASSLASEKLFF.

In this sample, this clone turned up a few times. The gene calls are TRBV29-1 and TRBJ2-1; 9 bases map to TRBD2. The CDR3 has 15 residues. Unmatched junction bases numbered 13, after V lost 4 bases and J lost 9 bases. In germline, CDR1 is SQVTM, CDR2 ANQGSEA. The CDR3 protein is CSVGGFSGRTPEQFF. As DNA, the CDR3 is TGCAGCGTTGGCGGGTTCAGCGGGAGGACCCCTGAGCAGTTCTTC.

CDR3 sequence: CAWSNNYNEQFF. CDR3 coding DNA: TGTGCCTGGAGCAACAACTACAATGAGCAGTTCTTC. The J gene is TRBJ2-1, the V gene TRBV30, with D unclear. Germline V lookup: CDR1 GTSNPN, CDR2 SVGIG (reference sequence). This CDR3 comprises 12 residues. The V end lost 3 bases, the J end lost 3 bases, and 6 bases lay between the germline ends.